One T cell receptor (beta chain) is described in this entry. Its antigen is undetermined. The data stem from a study of OX40 agonist ivuxolimab in advanced cancers. Points from the study as a whole: Partial responders receiving 0.1-3.0 mg/kg showed among the lowest clonal expansion.

Profiled with immunoSEQ multiplex PCR; TCRdb holds only in-frame clones, not every one. There are around 100,000 clones in the sample; about 90% occur only once, and roughly 0.16% lies in the top ten. Germline V gene sequence: CDR1 SEHNR, CDR2 FQNEAQ (reference sequence). This CDR3 region has 15 residues. The ends were cut back, 5 bases at V and 3 bases at J, with 13 bases in the middle. The receptor was isolated from an adult with an advanced solid tumor such as melanoma, head and neck, liver or kidney cancer. Sample: CD4+ or CD8+ T cells sorted from blood, taken in a trial of the OX40 agonist ivuxolimab. The rearrangement links TRBV7-9 to TRBJ2-2, with D perhaps matching TRBD1 or TRBD2 (5 bases each). The CDR3 bases are TGTGCCAGCAGCACCGGGACCCTTGACACCGGGGAGCTGTTTTTT. As protein: CASSTGTLDTGELFF.